The rows below give T cell receptor beta chains drawn from one sample of a study of blood T cells in healthy people across ages. TCRdb reprocessed the 5' RACE reads with MiXCR, giving one entry per CDR3 protein. This repertoire shows over 1,500,000 distinct CDR3 sequences, around 48% found once; its top ten account for 2.1%. The specimen was blood. All receptors derive from a woman aged 40 to 55 in good health. CDR3s include the opening cysteine and the closing phenylalanine or tryptophan. The order of the fields is V gene, J gene, clone size, CDR3 length, CDR3 protein. Only some rows state a clone size, as once, few, many or a class for expanded clones.

TRBV20-1,TRBJ2-4,-,14,CSARVGGLKNIQYF
TRBV6-6,TRBJ2-3,-,12,CASIVRRDTQYF
TRBV18,TRBJ2-5,many,12,CASSPRQETQYF
TRBV15,TRBJ2-1,-,15,CATSREFRGGGEQFF
TRBV5-1,TRBJ2-1,few,14,CASSSRDLYNEQFF
TRBV6-5,TRBJ1-2,-,14,CASSYNGQYYGYTF
TRBV20-1,TRBJ1-5,once,14,CSALDSLTNQPQHF
TRBV29-1,TRBJ2-1,few,14,CSVISGGSYNEQFF
TRBV7-2,TRBJ2-3,-,13,CASGIASTDTQYF
TRBV7-9,TRBJ2-1,-,14,CASSPGTGIGEQFF
TRBV20-1,-,-,11,CSASGKSTQYF
TRBV5-1,TRBJ2-1,-,15,CASSLAPTAINEQFF
TRBV5-1,TRBJ1-2,few,13,CASSPARDYGYTF
TRBV10-3,TRBJ2-1,-,15,CAFSDLFRGPNEQFF
TRBV15,TRBJ2-1,few,16,CATSRDISSSYNEQFF
TRBV28,TRBJ2-7,many,14,CASTMDRATDEQYF
TRBV12-3/TRBV12-4,TRBJ1-6,few,13,CASRPRGPSPLHF
TRBV2,TRBJ2-5,-,13,CASRGFIQETQYF
TRBV29-1,TRBJ2-1,-,17,CSVVNLPITSSYNEQFF
TRBV7-2,TRBJ2-1,few,11,CAKLAYNEQFF
TRBV6-2/TRBV6-3,TRBJ2-7,-,16,CASSLPGTIYNYEQYF
TRBV9,TRBJ1-2,-,14,CASLYGQGSYGYTF
TRBV10-1,TRBJ2-4,few,14,CASSGTGTGNIQYF
TRBV29-1,TRBJ1-2,few,14,CSVEVRGGNYGYTF
TRBV4-2,TRBJ2-3,-,15,CASSLQGEGEDTQYF
TRBV15,TRBJ2-1,-,17,CATSRMDRANFHNEQFF
TRBV6-6,TRBJ2-7,-,15,CASSYSGDRGREQYF
TRBV27,TRBJ2-1,few,13,CASSNRGQSEQFF
TRBV7-9,TRBJ2-4,-,13,CASSPGQKNIQYF
TRBV7-2,TRBJ1-1,-,12,CASSLVVGIYFF
TRBV27,TRBJ2-5,-,14,CASAPGRLVETQYF
TRBV29-1,TRBJ2-7,few,11,CSVEEPGEQYF
TRBV7-8,TRBJ2-3,-,16,CASSFGTSGDIDTQYF